This T cell receptor beta chain was sequenced in a study of T-cell reconstitution after alpha-beta-depleted transplantation in children. V was clipped by 0 bases and J by 4 bases; unmatched bases: 7. This CDR3 comprises 16 residues. Germline CDR1 reads SGHKS; CDR2 reads YYEKEE (reference sequence). The TCRbeta library was prepared with unique molecular identifiers. TCRdb independently ran MiXCR on the PCR reads; one entry per CDR3 protein. The sample records hundreds of thousands of distinct CDR3 sequences, approximately 20% being singletons. This clonotype was observed a few times. Sequencing was performed on PBMCs from the stem cell graft donor, taken from the stem cell graft. The chain carries TRBV5-5 and TRBJ2-3; 8 bases are shared with TRBD2. The TCR originated in a human donor who donated a stem cell graft to a child with acute lymphoblastic leukemia. CDR3 nucleotide sequence: TGTGCCAGCAGCTTGGGGGGACTAGACTTCGCAGATACGCAGTATTTT. This sequence encodes CASSLGGLDFADTQYF. Using reference TRBV5-5 and TRBJ2-3 for the parts outside the CDR3, the full variable domain is DAGVTQSPTHLIKTRGQQVTLRCSPISGHKSVSWYQQVLGQGPQFIFQYYEKEERGRGNFPDRFSARQFPNYSSELNVNALLLGDSALYLCASSLGGLDFADTQYFGPGTRLTVL.